The 21 T cell receptor beta chains reported below all come from one sample, sequenced in a study of T-cell memory formation after mild COVID-19. TCRdb used MiXCR to reprocess the 5' RACE reads, holding one entry per CDR3 protein. Among more than 100,000 distinct CDR3 sequences listed, approximately 15% were seen once. Sequenced material: PBMCs or a T cell subset sorted from them (not recorded which). These receptors were collected from a man younger than 35 who had mild COVID-19 (a few samples of this study predate the infection). Cell type and time point are not known.

This clonotype was detected a few times. The chain carries TRBV7-2 and TRBJ2-4; TRBD1 matches 10 bases. Germline V gene sequence: CDR1 SGHTA, CDR2 FQGNSA. The trim removed 0 bases at V and 1 base at J, leaving 3 bases unmatched. The CDR3 consists of 17 residues. CDR3 coding DNA: TGTGCCAGCAGCTTAGCGCAGGGACAGGGGGCCAAAAACATTCAGTACTTC. It codes for CASSLAQGQGAKNIQYF.

This clonotype is deemed medium-sized. This sequence joins TRBV12-3 or TRBV12-4 and TRBJ2-5; D possibly corresponds to TRBD1 (6 bases). Trimming left V 8 bases short and J 1 base short, with 8 bases between. The CDR3 extends over 12 amino acids. Here the CDR3 reads CASGQLQETQYF. The DNA for the CDR3 is TGTGCCAGCGGACAGCTCCAAGAGACCCAGTACTTC.

The table lists this clonotype with many counts. The J gene is TRBJ2-2, the V gene TRBV5-1; D is possibly TRBD1 or TRBD2 (5 bases each). The CDR3 sequence is 15 residues long. Trimming stripped 0 bases from V and 6 bases from J, with 12 bases between. CDR1 and CDR2 from the germline V gene are SGHRS and YFSETQ. CDR3 protein: CASSLAGPKSGELFF. CDR3 DNA: TGCGCCAGCAGCTTGGCGGGACCCAAATCCGGGGAGCTGTTTTTT.

The table lists this clonotype with a few counts. The CDR3 loop is CASRPYVPGTELFF. DNA of the CDR3: TGTGCCAGCAGGCCCTATGTACCGGGGACCGAGCTGTTTTTT. The chain links TRBV6-2 or TRBV6-3 to TRBJ2-2, with D perhaps matching TRBD1 or TRBD2 (5 bases each). V dropped 6 bases and J dropped 11 bases, with 19 bases sitting between them. The CDR3 covers 14 residues. Germline CDR1 is MNHEY and CDR2 is SVGEGT.

There are many counts of this clonotype. The gene calls are TRBV6-2 or TRBV6-3 and TRBJ2-5; D call uncertain. The CDR3 is 15 amino acids. Germline assignment: CDR1 MNHEY and CDR2 SVGEGT. Between the trimmed V and J ends, which lost 3 bases and 0 bases, there was a span of 11 bases. CDR3 DNA: TGTGCCAGCAGTTATTCGGCGGTCTACCAAGAGACCCAGTACTTC. It is translated as CASSYSAVYQETQYF.

This clonotype was found a few times. The chain uses TRBV9 and TRBJ2-7; TRBD2 matches 11 bases. J lost 9 bases, V lost 0 bases, and 2 bases had no gene match. CDR1 is SGDLS, CDR2 YYNGEE, per germline. The CDR3 totals 13 residues. The CDR3 nucleotides read TGTGCCAGCAGCGTAGGACTAGCGGGGATGCAGTACTTC. This sequence encodes CASSVGLAGMQYF.

The chain has TRBV7-9 and TRBJ2-3; 8 bases align to TRBD2. Looked up from germline, CDR1 is SEHNR and CDR2 is FQNEAQ (reference sequence). V gave up 5 bases and J gave up 4 bases; unmatched junction bases: 11. This CDR3 region has 16 residues. The CDR3 spells CASSPRRAGGSDTQYF. The CDR3 nucleotides read TGTGCCAGCAGCCCCCGGAGGGCGGGGGGTTCAGATACGCAGTATTTT.

The J gene is TRBJ2-1, the V gene TRBV7-2; TRBD2 matches 8 bases. The CDR3 loop spans 16 amino acids. The germline gives CDR1 SGHTA, CDR2 FQGNSA. The V gene end was trimmed by 1 base and the J gene end by 6 bases; junction bases not matched to a gene: 8. This CDR3 reads CASSLVGGGVSNEQFF. The CDR3 region has the DNA TGTGCCAGCAGCTTAGTCGGGGGGGGCGTCAGCAATGAGCAGTTCTTC.

The genes are TRBV27 and TRBJ2-1; 7 nucleotides align to TRBD1. The CDR3 is 16 residues long. V gave up 6 bases and J gave up 4 bases; unmatched junction bases: 12. CDR1 and CDR2 from the germline V gene are MNHEY and SMNVEV (reference sequence). This CDR3 is CASRGSPTGLYNEQFF. In DNA form, the CDR3 reads TGTGCCAGCAGAGGCAGCCCGACAGGGTTATACAATGAGCAGTTCTTC.

This chain connects TRBV7-8 to TRBJ2-3; D not certain. Trimming left V 6 bases short and J 0 bases short, with 10 bases between. The CDR3 has 14 residues. Germline loops: CDR1 SGHVS, CDR2 FQNEAQ. CDR3 residues: CASRSRRSTDTQYF. CDR3 bases: TGTGCCAGCAGGTCGAGAAGGAGCACAGATACGCAGTATTTT.

J is TRBJ2-1 and V is TRBV5-5; tentative D call: TRBD1 (5 bases). The CDR3 consists of 16 residues. Trimming shortened V by 1 base and J by 5 bases, and 16 bases separated the two germline ends. Per the germline V gene, CDR1 is SGHKS and CDR2 is YYEKEE (reference sequence). Written as DNA, the CDR3 is TGTGCCAGCAGCTTGTTTGCAGGGATCGATAACAATGAGCAGTTCTTC. Protein: CASSLFAGIDNNEQFF.

The CDR3 bases are TGTGCCAGCAGCTTTCAGGGACGAAACTATGGCTACACCTTC. It codes for CASSFQGRNYGYTF. V usage is TRBV7-9 and J usage is TRBJ1-2; D possibly corresponds to TRBD1 (5 bases). CDR3 length equals 14 residues. Trimming shortened V by 3 bases and J by 2 bases, and 10 bases separated the two germline ends. The V gene's germline CDR1 is SEHNR and CDR2 FQNEAQ (reference sequence). Together with reference TRBV7-9 and TRBJ1-2, the CDR3 gives the full variable domain: DTGVSQNPRHKITKRGQNVTFRCDPISEHNRLYWYRQTLGQGPEFLTYFQNEAQLEKSRLLSDRFSAERPKGSFSTLEIQRTEQGDSAMYLCASSFQGRNYGYTFGSGTRLTVV.

In this sample, this clonotype turned up a few times. V usage is TRBV7-8 and J usage is TRBJ2-2; 7 bases agree with TRBD1. Germline V CDR1 and CDR2: SGHVS, FQNEAQ. There are 15 residues in the CDR3. With 0 bases clipped from V and 5 bases from J, the junction kept 3 bases outside the gene matches. CDR3 protein: CASSLAIQGTGELFF. The CDR3 coding sequence is TGTGCCAGCAGCTTAGCGATACAGGGGACCGGGGAGCTGTTTTTT.

This clonotype has a handful of counts. The J gene is TRBJ2-3, the V gene TRBV6-1; D could derive from TRBD1 or TRBD2 (5 bases each). V lost 7 bases to trimming and J lost 2 bases, with 13 bases between them. Germline CDR1 reads MNHNS; CDR2 reads SASEGT. The CDR3 is made up of 14 amino acids. CDR3 loop: CASKPGPTTDTQYF. For the CDR3, the DNA is TGTGCCAGCAAACCGGGACCGACCACAGATACGCAGTATTTT.

This clonotype appeared a few times. V gene TRBV28 combines with J gene TRBJ2-7; tentative D call: TRBD2 (7 bases). This CDR3 is built from 13 residues. In germline, CDR1 is MDHEN, CDR2 SYDVKM. Trimming took 6 bases from V and 5 from J, leaving 14 bases between them. The CDR3 here is CASSPGGLNEQYV. The DNA for the CDR3 is TGTGCCAGCAGCCCCGGGGGGCTGAACGAGCAGTACGTC.

In this sample, this clonotype turned up a few times. The chain carries TRBV5-1 and TRBJ2-5, with D uncertain. V gave up 1 base and J gave up 0 bases, with 10 bases separating them. The CDR3 loop spans 15 amino acids. CDR1 is SGHRS, CDR2 YFSETQ, per germline. CDR3 in DNA: TGCGCCAGCAGCTTGTCCCCCCAGTACCAAGAGACCCAGTACTTC. This encodes CASSLSPQYQETQYF. Filled out from reference TRBV5-1 and TRBJ2-5, the complete variable domain reads KAGVTQTPRYLIKTRGQQVTLSCSPISGHRSVSWYQQTPGQGLQFLFEYFSETQRNKGNFPGRFSGRQFSNSRSEMNVSTLELGDSALYLCASSLSPQYQETQYFGPGTRLLVL.

CDR3 DNA: TGTGCCAGCAGGCAACAGGGACGCGACACAGATACGCAGTATTTT. Translated, it gives CASRQQGRDTDTQYF. This chain connects TRBV6-6 to TRBJ2-3; possibly TRBD1 for D (6 bases). Deletions cut 6 bases from V and 2 bases from J, with 15 bases between. This CDR3 has 15 amino acids. Germline loops: CDR1 MNHNY, CDR2 SVGAGI (reference sequence).

This sequence joins TRBV7-2 and TRBJ1-1; 10 positions match TRBD1. Trimming at V came to 2 bases and at J to 11 bases, leaving 11 bases not matched to a gene. The CDR3 consists of 15 residues. The germline V gene encodes CDR1 SGHTA and CDR2 FQGNSA. CDR3 bases: TGTGCCAGCAGCTTACTATCGGGACAGGGGATTGGGGCTTTCTTT. It yields the protein CASSLLSGQGIGAFF.

This clonotype has just a few counts. The chain joins TRBV3-1 to TRBJ2-1; 11 positions match TRBD2. The V segment lost 3 bases and the J segment 2 bases; nucleotides outside the gene matches: 0. From germline, CDR1 is LGHDT and CDR2 YNNKEL (reference sequence). The CDR3 is made up of 15 amino acids. This CDR3 reads CASSHSGGAYNEQFF. The DNA for the CDR3 is TGTGCCAGCAGCCATAGCGGGGGGGCCTACAATGAGCAGTTCTTC.

This chain uses TRBV4-3 with TRBJ2-7; TRBD1 aligns across 11 bases. The CDR3 has 15 amino acids. Germline CDR1 reads LGHNA; CDR2 reads YSLEER. V dropped 3 bases and J dropped 4; count of bases not matched to a gene: 5. CDR3 sequence: CASSHPGQGVYEQYF. CDR3 nucleotides: TGCGCCAGCAGCCACCCGGGACAGGGGGTATACGAGCAGTACTTC.

This clonotype was detected a few times. The chain uses TRBV24-1 and TRBJ2-1; 11 bases match TRBD2. Germline V gives CDR1 KGHDR, CDR2 SFDVKD. The V segment lost 2 bases and the J segment 4 bases; nucleotides outside the gene matches: 6. The length of the CDR3 is 17 residues. The CDR3 spells CATSDSQLAGVYNEQFF. DNA of the CDR3: TGTGCCACCAGTGATTCGCAACTAGCGGGGGTGTACAATGAGCAGTTCTTC.